This TCR beta chain was sequenced during a study of OX40 agonist ivuxolimab in advanced cancers. Overall study results and limits: Partial responders at 0.1-3.0 mg/kg showed near-lowest clonal expansion.

The data were produced by immunoSEQ multiplex PCR, yet TCRdb's version contains in-frame clones alone and is incomplete. The sample has approximately 71,000 clones, 84% seen once. Patients were excluded for autoimmune disease history or systemic immunosuppression. Trimming cost V 5 bases and J 4 bases, with 8 bases left between them. Germline CDR1 is MGHRA and CDR2 is YSYEKL. This CDR3 is built from 12 residues. With respect to this clone: What it binds is not known.

The receptor comes from an adult with an advanced solid tumor such as melanoma, head and neck, liver or kidney cancer. Source: CD4+ or CD8+ T cells sorted from blood, taken in a trial of the OX40 agonist ivuxolimab. V and J are TRBV4-1 and TRBJ1-1; no clear D. The CDR3 reads CASSAGRTEAFF. Here the CDR3 DNA reads TGCGCCAGCAGCGCCGGACGCACTGAAGCTTTCTTT.